This T cell receptor beta chain was obtained from a study of T cells in Graves' hyperthyroidism and ophthalmopathy. Diagnoses used clinical symptoms, serum thyroxine and TRAb, thyroid ultrasound and orbital computed tomography. Regions amplified from RNA transcripts were the TCR beta CDR3 regions. Carried out on the TCR CDR3, a first-round RT-PCR used the HTBI primer set. Using its own MiXCR run on the multiplex PCR reads, TCRdb lists one record per CDR3 protein. The data show hundreds of thousands of distinct CDR3 sequences, over 35% seen once. The germline V gene has CDR1 ENHRY and CDR2 SYGVKD. This CDR3 comprises 17 residues. This clonotype was seen more than once but under ten times. At one boundary the junction diverges from the germline segment, which might be a read error.

The sequence derives from a man between 18 and 35 years old with Graves' hyperthyroidism. J is TRBJ2-7 and V is TRBV10-3; D is unclear. The material sequenced was blood. This CDR3 reads CASSSQESAPFSYEQYF. CDR3 in DNA: TGTGCCAGCAGTTCCCAGGAGAGCGCCCCATTCTCCTACGAGCAGTACTTC.